What follows is one T cell receptor (beta chain) and its context. The antigen remains unidentified. It was through 5'RACE template switching that TCR cDNA was made, with a universal primer site and UMIs added. TCRdb reanalysed the 5' RACE reads using MiXCR and keeps one entry per CDR3 protein. The sample lists about 500,000 distinct CDR3 sequences, roughly a sixth occurring once. The data are from a study of T cells after yellow fever vaccination. Germline CDR1 DFQATT, CDR2 SNEGSKA (reference sequence). V lost 2 bases and J 4 bases, leaving 14 bases between the germline ends. This CDR3 has 14 residues. Whole-study results and caveats: Abundant bulk-derived clonotypes could contaminate FACS-sorted repertoires.

The source was PBMCs, collected roughly 5 days after the first yellow fever vaccination. The chain joins TRBV20-1 to TRBJ2-5, with D hard to call. The origin of this receptor is a man between 18 and 35 years old who received the YFV17D yellow fever vaccine. The CDR3 loop is CSARPPLARETQYF. The DNA of the CDR3 is TGCAGTGCTAGACCCCCACTGGCGAGAGAGACCCAGTACTTC.